Here is one TCR beta chain with its context. The data originate from a study of T cell responses to AZD1222 COVID-19 vaccine. The CDR3 covers 16 residues. Germline V CDR1 and CDR2: SGHVS, FNYEAQ. V shed 5 bases and J 4 bases; nucleotides not matched to a gene: 9. TCRdb's table, derived via immunoSEQ multiplex PCR, lists solely in-frame clones and lacks some. The table records 95,000 to 100,000 clones, around nine tenths of them present only once. The sample was peripheral blood, taken on day 0 of AZD1222 vaccination. The sequence was collected from an adult in good health. The chain carries TRBV7-6 and TRBJ2-3, with 10 bases fitting TRBD1. The CDR3 loop reads CASSIRDRGSSDTQYF. DNA of the CDR3: TGTGCCAGCAGCATCCGGGACAGGGGCTCATCAGATACGCAGTATTTT.